This T cell receptor (beta chain) was recovered during a study of response to subunit inactivated influenza vaccine. MiXCR, applied by TCRdb to the RT-PCR reads, yields one record per CDR3 protein. Of over 650,000 distinct CDR3 sequences listed, approximately 18% are singletons. Of note for this clonotype: Its cognate antigen is unknown.

Study conclusions and caveats: Authors suggested that a seasonal influenza vaccination recruits few new T cells each time.

Germline values: CDR1 MDHEN, CDR2 SYDVKM. Trimming took 5 bases from V and 8 from J; bases not matched to a gene: 4. The CDR3 spans 13 residues. The input for sequencing was PBMCs from blood, taken around 5 days after vaccination. The chain couples TRBV28 to TRBJ2-4, with 9 bases lining up with TRBD1. The TCR comes from a man in his fifties who received an inactivated influenza vaccine. The CDR3: CASSGTGWDIQYF. For the CDR3, the DNA is TGTGCCAGCAGTGGGACAGGGTGGGACATTCAGTACTTC.